A single sample gave rise to the 20 T cell receptor beta chains below, sequenced in a study of PD-1 blockade in classical Hodgkin lymphoma. Clones were sequenced by immunoSEQ multiplex PCR, and TCRdb holds only the in-frame ones, with some missing. The repertoire holds about 12,000 clones, with approximately 79% as singletons. Every patient experienced relapse after autologous stem cell transplantation, and brentuximab vedotin exposure varied. From thawed PBMCs, magnetic negative selection was used to isolate the CD8+ T cells. The source was CD8+ T cells from blood, collected at baseline. These receptors all come from a human donor with classical Hodgkin lymphoma.

V usage is TRBV7-8 and J usage is TRBJ2-1; TRBD1 or TRBD2 may be the D gene (5 bases each). This CDR3 spans 14 amino acids. V lost 5 bases, J lost 6 bases, and 14 bases lay in between. Germline V gene lookup returns CDR1 SGHVS and CDR2 FQNEAQ. CDR3 residues: CASSANRRSNEQFF. Written as DNA, the CDR3 is TGTGCCAGCAGCGCCAACAGGAGGTCCAATGAGCAGTTCTTC.

The chain joins TRBV4-3 to TRBJ2-1, with 12 bases matching TRBD2. CDR3 length equals 16 residues. J lost 8 bases, V lost 4 bases, and 9 bases had no gene match. The V gene's germline CDR1 is LGHNA and CDR2 YSLEER. The CDR3 DNA follows: TGCGCCAGCAGCCCCCGCCTGCTAGCGGGGGGGGATGAGCAGTTCTTC. Protein sequence: CASSPRLLAGGDEQFF.

This clone appeared once. The V and J genes are TRBV28 and TRBJ1-1; D is unclear. CDR3 length: 11 amino acids. The germline CDR1 and CDR2 sequences are MDHEN and SYDVKM. CDR3: CGTRRLSEAFF. CDR3 DNA: TGTGGAACCAGGCGGCTGTCTGAAGCTTTCTTT.

The rearrangement uses TRBV10-2 and TRBJ2-7; D is possibly TRBD1 (6 bases). Between the trimmed V and J ends, which lost 0 bases and 5 bases, there was a span of 11 bases. Germline V gives CDR1 WSHSY, CDR2 SAAADI. CDR3 length equals 14 residues. This CDR3 reads CASSESRGPHEQYF. The CDR3 bases are TGCGCCAGCAGTGAGTCCAGGGGCCCACACGAGCAGTACTTC.

V and J are TRBV11-1 and TRBJ2-5; D remains ambiguous. V was trimmed by 3 bases and J by 1 base, leaving 0 bases between them. The CDR3 loop spans 11 amino acids. Germline CDR1 and CDR2: SGHAT and FQDESV (reference sequence). CDR3 DNA sequence: TGTGCCAGCAGCTTCCAAGAGACCCAGTACTTC. Translation gives CASSFQETQYF.

This clone is a singleton in its sample. The chain employs TRBV6-6 and TRBJ2-1; TRBD2 matches at 7 bases. This CDR3 is 13 amino acids long. Germline V lookup: CDR1 MNHNY, CDR2 SVGAGI (reference sequence). The V and J ends lost 11 bases and 3 bases, in that order; junction bases with no gene match: 7. The CDR3 region is CAVDPGGYNEQFF. The CDR3 DNA sequence: TGTGCCGTCGACCCGGGGGGCTACAATGAGCAGTTCTTC.

In regard to this clone: Only one base separates this from a far larger clonotype, so it likely reflects a read error. Other DNA sequences in the sample encode the same CDR3. The V and J genes are TRBV5-1 and TRBJ1-2; D remains ambiguous. V was cut by 3 bases and J by 4 bases, with 10 bases left in between. The CDR3 totals 13 residues. Germline CDR1 and CDR2: SGHRS and YFSETQ. The CDR3 DNA follows: TGCGCCAGCAGCTATGGCAGCTTCTATGGCTACACCTTC. Amino acids: CASSYGSFYGYTF.

The chain combines TRBV10-1 with TRBJ1-1, with 7 positions matching TRBD1. The CDR3 loop spans 15 amino acids. V lost 2 bases to trimming and J lost 0 bases; unmatched junction nucleotides: 3. Germline assignment: CDR1 WNHNN and CDR2 SYGVQD (reference sequence). CDR3 sequence reads: CASSETQGLNTEAFF. In DNA form, the CDR3 reads TGCGCCAGCAGTGAGACACAGGGGTTGAACACTGAAGCTTTCTTT.

The chain links TRBV10-2 to TRBJ2-7; TRBD1 agrees at 7 bases. The junction had 8 bases not matched to a gene; V was cut back by 0 bases and J by 6 bases. The CDR3 totals 15 residues. Germline CDR1 WSHSY, CDR2 SAAADI. The CDR3 spells CASSESKGASREQYF. In DNA form, the CDR3 reads TGCGCCAGCAGTGAGTCAAAGGGGGCGAGTCGCGAGCAGTACTTC.

This chain uses TRBV9 with TRBJ2-3; no definite D call. V lost 3 bases to trimming and J lost 2 bases, with 13 bases between them. Germline CDR1 and CDR2: SGDLS and YYNGEE. CDR3 size: 15 residues. The CDR3 bases are TGTGCCAGCAGCGCCTTGGAAGCTTACACAGATACGCAGTATTTT. The encoded protein is CASSALEAYTDTQYF.

This chain links TRBV7-9 with TRBJ2-1, with TRBD2 matching over 8 bases. The CDR3 has 17 amino acids. The germline V gene encodes CDR1 SEHNR and CDR2 FQNEAQ (reference sequence). Unmatched junction bases numbered 16, after V lost 5 bases and J lost 7 bases. CDR3 sequence (DNA): TGTGCCAGCAGCCCCCCTTGGGTCGGGGGGGATAAAAATGAGCAGTTCTTC. This translates into CASSPPWVGGDKNEQFF.

This clone turned up a few times. The V gene is TRBV7-9, the J gene TRBJ2-1; D is ambiguous. Germline assignment: CDR1 SEHNR and CDR2 FQNEAQ (reference sequence). This CDR3 is built from 13 residues. V gave up 5 bases and J gave up 8 bases, with 13 bases separating them. DNA of the CDR3: TGTGCCAGCAGCCCATCTTCTGGGTATGAGCAGTTCTTC. It specifies CASSPSSGYEQFF. The full variable domain, completed using reference TRBV7-9 and TRBJ2-1, is DTGVSQNPRHKITKRGQNVTFRCDPISEHNRLYWYRQTLGQGPEFLTYFQNEAQLEKSRLLSDRFSAERPKGSFSTLEIQRTEQGDSAMYLCASSPSSGYEQFFGPGTRLTVL.

The J gene is TRBJ1-6, the V gene TRBV19, with D perhaps TRBD1 (5 bases). V was cut by 7 bases and J by 6 bases, with 19 bases left in between. Germline CDR1 LNHDA, CDR2 SQIVND (reference sequence). The CDR3 covers 16 residues. CDR3 residues: CASNSWDGEPNSPLHF. CDR3 coding DNA: TGTGCCAGTAACTCCTGGGACGGGGAGCCTAATTCACCCCTCCACTTT.

There are a few counts of this clone. The V gene is TRBV2, the J gene TRBJ1-5; 9 bases fit TRBD1. From germline, CDR1 is SNHLY and CDR2 FYNNEI. The junction had 2 bases not matched to a gene; V was cut back by 6 bases and J by 2 bases. This CDR3 contains 14 residues. CDR3 nucleotides: TGTGCCAGCAGGTGGACAGGGGGCAATCAGCCCCAGCATTTT. Protein product: CASRWTGGNQPQHF.

This clone is deemed large. The chain carries TRBV7-9 and TRBJ1-1; TRBD1 is a possible D gene (5 bases). Germline-derived CDR1 and CDR2 are SEHNR and FQNEAQ (reference sequence). V lost 2 bases, J lost 0 bases, and 13 bases lay in between. This CDR3 has 16 residues. The CDR3 protein is CASSLMGTNMNTEAFF. The CDR3 nucleotides read TGTGCCAGCAGCTTAATGGGGACTAATATGAACACTGAAGCTTTCTTT. Combining the CDR3 with reference TRBV7-9 and TRBJ1-1 gives the whole variable domain DTGVSQNPRHKITKRGQNVTFRCDPISEHNRLYWYRQTLGQGPEFLTYFQNEAQLEKSRLLSDRFSAERPKGSFSTLEIQRTEQGDSAMYLCASSLMGTNMNTEAFFGQGTRLTVV.

This chain links TRBV27 with TRBJ1-4; perhaps TRBD1 as D (6 bases). With 1 base removed from V and 0 bases from J, the gap between germline ends came to 15 bases. This CDR3 is built from 18 residues. Germline CDR1 is MNHEY and CDR2 is SMNVEV (reference sequence). This CDR3 is CASSLWGHGIATNEKLFF. In nucleotides, the CDR3 is TGTGCCAGCAGTTTATGGGGGCACGGCATCGCAACTAATGAAAAACTGTTTTTT.

V and J are TRBV4-2 and TRBJ1-5, with 8 positions matching TRBD1. V gave up 4 bases and J gave up 6 bases; unmatched junction bases: 8. The CDR3 consists of 15 residues. Germline CDR1 and CDR2: LGHNA and YNFKEQ. Here the CDR3 reads CASSPDRGGGQPQHF. As DNA, the CDR3 is TGTGCCAGCAGCCCCGACAGGGGCGGGGGTCAGCCCCAGCATTTT.

This chain uses TRBV5-6 with TRBJ1-5; the D is unclear. V was cut by 3 bases and J by 0 bases, with 10 bases left in between. Germline CDR1 is SGHDT and CDR2 is YYEEEE. The CDR3 loop spans 15 amino acids. CDR3 in DNA: TGTGCCAGCAGCTCCGGACCGCATAGCAATCAGCCCCAGCATTTT. Translation: CASSSGPHSNQPQHF.

The chain recombines TRBV29-1 with TRBJ2-5, with 9 bases fitting TRBD1. The V gene end was trimmed by 7 bases and the J gene end by 2 bases; junction bases not matched to a gene: 11. Germline V gene lookup returns CDR1 SQVTM and CDR2 ANQGSEA. The CDR3 contains 15 residues. CDR3 sequence: CSAHGGDRAQETQYF. Here the CDR3 DNA reads TGCAGCGCCCATGGCGGGGACAGGGCGCAAGAGACCCAGTACTTC.

The chain uses TRBV10-3 and TRBJ2-7; D perhaps matches TRBD2 (5 bases). The CDR3 runs to 15 residues. V was pared by 10 bases and J by 5 bases, with 24 bases between. Germline V CDR1 and CDR2: ENHRY, SYGVKD. CDR3 region: CASTLAPLTRDEQYF. CDR3 nucleotide sequence: TGTGCCAGCACCCTGGCGCCCCTAACTAGGGACGAGCAGTACTTC.